These 2 T cell receptor beta chains came from one sample sequenced in a study of T cell changes during pregnancy in multiple sclerosis. Some clones are missing from TCRdb's copy, which holds only in-frame ones; the method was immunoSEQ multiplex PCR. The table lists 40,000 or so clones, nearly 90% of them singletons. This material consisted of CD8+ T cells from peripheral blood mononuclear cells, taken in the first trimester of pregnancy. These receptors came from a female donor with multiple sclerosis, enrolled in a pregnancy study.

The chain links TRBV19 to TRBJ1-1, with 9 nucleotides matching TRBD1. In germline, CDR1 is LNHDA, CDR2 SQIVND (reference sequence). There are 13 residues in the CDR3. V was clipped by 10 bases and J by 5 bases; unmatched bases: 8. The CDR3 here is CATETGGTTEAFF. The CDR3 DNA sequence: TGTGCCACTGAGACAGGGGGAACAACTGAAGCTTTCTTT.

This clone is labeled medium-sized. This rearrangement joins TRBV6-4 to TRBJ2-1; possibly TRBD1 for D (5 bases). Trimming shortened V by 3 bases and J by 1 base, and 10 bases separated the two germline ends. The germline V gene has CDR1 MRHNA and CDR2 SNTAGT. The CDR3 has 15 residues. The CDR3 sequence: CASSEDSDSYNEQFF. CDR3 DNA: TGTGCCAGCAGTGAAGACAGCGATTCCTACAATGAGCAGTTCTTC.